The 8 T cell receptor beta chains in this list originate from one sample, sequenced in a study of blood T cell repertoires in COVID-19 (dated by TCRdb to 2018 to 2021). The library was generated by the immunoSEQ multiplex PCR assay. TCRdb stores this immuneACCESS table with in-frame sequences only. Part of the clones is absent; in the studies checked, under half of the shortfall reflects unresolved V genes, and no reason is known for the rest. The sample table records 100,000 to 150,000 clones; about 93% of these occur just once. The top ten hold around 2.1% of the sample. Sequenced material: peripheral blood. These receptors all stem from a man in his fifties with COVID-19, enrolled during active disease.

The gene calls are TRBV3-1 (or the pseudogene TRBV3-2) and TRBJ1-2, with TRBD1 matching over 8 bases. V dropped 6 bases and J dropped 4; count of bases not matched to a gene: 4. CDR1 and CDR2 (germline): LGHDT, YNNKEL (reference sequence). CDR3 length: 13 amino acids. The CDR3 reads CASSITGGYGYTF. CDR3 DNA: TGTGCCAGCAGTATCACAGGGGGCTATGGCTACACCTTC.

The rearrangement joins TRBV12-3 or TRBV12-4 to TRBJ2-7; no clear D gene. V lost 6 bases to trimming and J lost 6 bases, with 12 bases between them. CDR3 length: 12 amino acids. The CDR3 DNA reads as TGTGCCAGCAGCCACCCCCCTAGCGAGCAGTACTTC. Amino acids: CASSHPPSEQYF.

This clone was observed once. The V call is TRBV20-1, the J call TRBJ2-1, with a possible D match to TRBD2 (6 bases). The CDR3 runs to 10 residues. The V gene's germline CDR1 is DFQATT and CDR2 SNEGSKA (reference sequence). Trimming left V 6 bases short and J 8 bases short, with 8 bases between. CDR3 DNA sequence: TGCAGTGCCACGGGAGATGAGCAGTTCTTC. Translated, it gives CSATGDEQFF.

V gene TRBV18 combines with J gene TRBJ2-7; D remains unclear. Germline assignment: CDR1 KGHSH and CDR2 LQKENI. The CDR3 has 13 residues. The V gene lost 3 bases and the J gene lost 2 bases, with 8 bases spanning the gap. This CDR3 reads CASSPSAAYEQYF. DNA for the CDR3: TGTGCCAGCTCACCTTCCGCGGCCTACGAGCAGTACTTC.

This sequence joins TRBV5-4 and TRBJ1-2, with D maybe TRBD1 (6 bases). With 4 bases removed from V and 2 bases from J, the gap between germline ends came to 12 bases. Per germline, CDR1 SGHNT and CDR2 YYREEE (reference sequence). The CDR3 spans 14 residues. DNA for the CDR3: TGTGCCAGCAGCGCCCCGACAGGAAACTATGGCTACACCTTC. It is translated as CASSAPTGNYGYTF.

The rearrangement joins TRBV19 to TRBJ2-5, with a possible D match to TRBD1 (6 bases). V was trimmed by 5 bases and J by 6 bases, leaving 22 bases between them. This CDR3 region has 16 residues. Germline V lookup: CDR1 LNHDA, CDR2 SQIVND (reference sequence). As DNA, the CDR3 is TGTGCCAGTAGTCCCGAGACAGGACGATTTCAGCAGACCCAGTACTTC. Encoded protein: CASSPETGRFQQTQYF.

The chain joins TRBV28 to TRBJ2-7, with 10 bases fitting TRBD2. Germline values: CDR1 MDHEN, CDR2 SYDVKM. This CDR3 is 16 amino acids long. J gave up 7 bases and V 5 bases, and 14 bases lay outside the gene matches. The CDR3 protein is CASSPPKAGGPREQYF. For the CDR3, the DNA is TGTGCCAGCAGTCCCCCCAAAGCGGGAGGGCCTCGTGAGCAGTACTTC.

The sample holds many counts of this clone. V usage is TRBV5-4 and J usage is TRBJ2-1; possibly TRBD1 for D (6 bases). The CDR3 loop spans 12 amino acids. V lost 5 bases to trimming and J lost 7 bases, with 10 bases between them. CDR1 is SGHNT, CDR2 YYREEE, per germline (reference sequence). CDR3 sequence reads: CASRRTVNEQFF. The CDR3 region has the DNA TGTGCCAGCAGGCGGACAGTAAATGAGCAGTTCTTC.